This TCR beta chain was recorded in a study of CD8+ T cells in alopecia areata. RNA extraction and reverse transcription yielded cDNA as sequencing template. Generated by immunoSEQ multiplex PCR, the TCRdb table keeps only in-frame clones and is missing some. The repertoire includes more than 100,000 clones, roughly half of them detected once, and around 9% sits in the top ten. On this clone itself: Its antigen is still unknown.

Study-wide findings and caveats: Especially in alopecia totalis/universalis, lesional scalp showed greater clonality than normal scalp did.

The sorting of PBMCs gave CD4+ and CD8+ T cells. Germline V gene lookup returns CDR1 SQVTM and CDR2 ANQGSEA. The junction had 13 bases not matched to a gene; V was cut back by 5 bases and J by 2 bases. CDR3 length: 17 amino acids. The sample comprised CD4+ T cells sorted from blood. J is TRBJ2-4 and V is TRBV29-1, with TRBD1 matching over 9 bases. The sequence was obtained from a human donor in good health. For the CDR3, the DNA is TGCAGCGTTCATACTAGGGGACAGGGAGGTTCCAAAAACATTCAGTACTTC. Translated, it gives CSVHTRGQGGSKNIQYF.